These 9 T cell receptor beta chains were all obtained from the same sample, sequenced in a study of CD8 T cells in ankylosing spondylitis. No cognate antigen is known for these TCRs. Study results and caveats: The study identified a TCR beta motif of under ten highly homologous variants that appeared characteristic of ankylosing spondylitis blood.

MiXCR was run by TCRdb on the 5' RACE reads, yielding one entry per CDR3 protein. The data contain more than 400,000 distinct CDR3 sequences, less than 6% of them singletons. Source material: blood, either unsorted or a sorted T cell fraction (not recorded which). These receptors came from a male donor with ankylosing spondylitis.

Points on this clonotype: One end of the junction does not line up with germline, which may come from a read error. V usage is TRBV12-3 or TRBV12-4 and J usage is TRBJ2-3; TRBD2 agrees at 10 bases. CDR3 length: 14 amino acids. The CDR3 DNA sequence: TGTGCCACCAGTTGGACTAGCGGTACAGATACGCAGTATTTT. Translating it yields CATSWTSGTDTQYF.

This clonotype was seen ten or more times. V is TRBV29-1 and J is TRBJ1-2, with D uncertain. Looked up from germline, CDR1 is SQVTM and CDR2 is ANQGSEA. This CDR3 has 15 amino acids. The ends were cut back, 3 bases at V and 5 bases at J, with 19 bases in the middle. CDR3 residues: CSVDIGKRAGYGYTF. The DNA of the CDR3 is TGCAGCGTTGATATTGGGAAGAGGGCGGGATATGGCTACACCTTC. The full variable domain, completed using reference TRBV29-1 and TRBJ1-2, is SAVISQKPSRDICQRGTSLTIQCQVDSQVTMMFWYRQQPGQSLTLIATANQGSEATYESGFVIDKFPISRPNLTFSTLTVSNMSPEDSSIYLCSVDIGKRAGYGYTFGSGTRLTVV.

This clonotype occurred many times. The V gene is TRBV5-1, the J gene TRBJ2-6; TRBD2 agrees at 7 bases. J lost 0 bases, V lost 4 bases, and 10 bases had no gene match. Germline assignment: CDR1 SGHRS and CDR2 YFSETQ. The CDR3 extends over 18 amino acids. CDR3 nucleotide sequence: TGCGCCAGCAGCCACGGACTAGTTACTCGCTCTGGGGCCAACGTCCTGACTTTC. It translates to CASSHGLVTRSGANVLTF.

This clonotype was counted at least ten times. V usage is TRBV6-2 or TRBV6-3 and J usage is TRBJ1-5; TRBD1 agrees at 7 bases. V was clipped by 8 bases and J by 4 bases; unmatched bases: 8. The germline V gene has CDR1 MNHEY and CDR2 SVGEGT. The CDR3 contains 14 residues. The CDR3 reads CASRGQTTNQPQHF. CDR3 DNA sequence: TGTGCCAGCCGGGGACAGACTACAAATCAGCCCCAGCATTTT.

In its sample, this clonotype was seen many times. This sequence joins TRBV5-5 and TRBJ2-7; D not certain. CDR1 and CDR2 from the germline V gene are SGHKS and YYEKEE (reference sequence). The CDR3 has 13 amino acids. The germline V and J ends were trimmed by 6 bases and 0 bases, with 10 bases remaining between them. The CDR3 region has the DNA TGTGCCAGCACCCTGGACGTCTCCTACGAGCAGTACTTC. Protein sequence: CASTLDVSYEQYF.

This clonotype was counted many times. The chain employs TRBV7-9 and TRBJ1-4; possible D gene TRBD1, 6 bases. V gave up 1 base and J gave up 9 bases, with 15 bases separating them. Germline values: CDR1 SEHNR, CDR2 FQNEAQ (reference sequence). The CDR3 consists of 15 residues. CDR3 residues: CASSLGDGGLQKLFF. The DNA for the CDR3 is TGTGCCAGCAGCTTAGGGGACGGGGGCCTACAAAAACTGTTTTTT.

The genes are TRBV7-2 and TRBJ2-2; 7 bases are a match to TRBD2. Germline-derived CDR1 and CDR2 are SGHTA and FQGNSA. This CDR3 has 17 residues. J lost 3 bases, V lost 0 bases, and 7 bases had no gene match. CDR3 coding DNA: TGTGCCAGCAGCTTAGCTGGGGGGGTATTGGACACCGGGGAGCTGTTTTTT. Its translation: CASSLAGGVLDTGELFF.

This clonotype was detected ten times or more. The chain has TRBV5-1 and TRBJ1-1; D gene uncertain. From germline, CDR1 is SGHRS and CDR2 YFSETQ. Trimming took off 0 bases at V and 4 bases at J, with 4 bases between the two ends. The length of the CDR3 is 12 residues. CDR3 residues: CASSLGPTEAFF. CDR3 nucleotides: TGCGCCAGCAGCTTGGGGCCCACTGAAGCTTTCTTT.

This clonotype has a count of ten or more. The chain recombines TRBV4-3 with TRBJ1-3; no definite D call. The CDR3 is made up of 15 amino acids. CDR1 LGHNA and CDR2 YSLEER come from the germline V gene. The V end lost 0 bases, the J end lost 3 bases, and 9 bases lay between the germline ends. Here the CDR3 reads CASSQDPGNGNTIYF. CDR3 sequence (DNA): TGCGCCAGCAGCCAAGACCCGGGAAATGGAAACACCATATATTTT.